Below are 17 T cell receptor beta chains sequenced from a single sample in a study of blood T cell repertoires in COVID-19 (dated by TCRdb to about 2020). Library prep was done by the immunoSEQ multiplex PCR assay. Imported from immuneACCESS, the table was reduced by TCRdb to in-frame sequences with V and J called. These copies leave out some clones; in studies compared against another copy, an unresolved V gene accounts for under half, and the cause of the remainder is not known. The sample table records more than 400,000 clones; 87% of these occur just once. The ten largest clones represent under 0.75% of the sample. Sequencing was done on a sample of PBMCs or T cells enriched from blood (not recorded which). The source of these receptors is a woman aged 18-29 years who had recovered from COVID-19.

This clone was counted a single time. This chain links TRBV2 with TRBJ1-4; D gene uncertain. Germline CDR1 SNHLY, CDR2 FYNNEI. The CDR3 extends over 13 amino acids. With 8 bases removed from V and 4 bases from J, the gap between germline ends came to 11 bases. CDR3 region: CASVGTDNEKLFF. CDR3 DNA: TGTGCCAGCGTCGGCACAGATAATGAAAAACTGTTTTTT.

Here the CDR3 reads CASRPSLQIRNIQYF. The DNA for the CDR3 is TGTGCAAGTCGCCCCTCTCTCCAAATCCGGAACATTCAGTACTTC. This chain connects TRBV12-2 to TRBJ2-4; TRBD2 was called by the table and not checked on the DNA. TRBV12-2 corresponds to a pseudogene. This CDR3 is built from 15 residues.

The V and J genes are TRBV19 and TRBJ1-3, with 9 bases that match TRBD1. J lost 0 bases, V lost 6 bases, and 6 bases had no gene match. The germline gives CDR1 LNHDA, CDR2 SQIVND (reference sequence). The CDR3 has 16 residues. The CDR3 DNA is TGTGCCAGTAGCATAACAGGGGGCCACTCTGGAAACACCATATATTTT. Translated, it gives CASSITGGHSGNTIYF.

J is TRBJ1-2 and V is TRBV2, with a weak D call TRBD1 (6 bases). Per germline, CDR1 SNHLY and CDR2 FYNNEI. There are 14 residues in the CDR3. V was trimmed by 8 bases and J by 6 bases, leaving 19 bases between them. The CDR3 reads CASRFGGREDGYTF. The CDR3 nucleotides read TGTGCCAGCCGTTTCGGGGGGCGCGAGGATGGCTACACCTTC.

This rearrangement joins TRBV5-1 to TRBJ2-3; 14 nucleotides match TRBD2. V dropped 7 bases and J dropped 5; count of bases not matched to a gene: 9. The V gene's germline CDR1 is SGHRS and CDR2 YFSETQ. The CDR3 is made up of 16 amino acids. As DNA, the CDR3 is TGCGCCAGCTACAGGAGGACTAGCGGGGGGTTAGATACGCAGTATTTT. Translation: CASYRRTSGGLDTQYF.

The chain is built from TRBV10-3 and TRBJ1-1; D gene unclear. Germline loops: CDR1 ENHRY, CDR2 SYGVKD. Trimming stripped 3 bases from V and 3 bases from J, with 14 bases between. This CDR3 region has 15 residues. This chain's CDR3 is CAISDPGDLYTEAFF. The CDR3 coding sequence is TGTGCCATCAGTGACCCGGGAGACCTTTACACTGAAGCTTTCTTT.

The chain couples TRBV18 to TRBJ2-7, with 9 bases that match TRBD1. Germline trimming cut 3 bases from V and 6 bases from J; bases unmatched to any gene: 12. Per the germline V gene, CDR1 is KGHSH and CDR2 is LQKENI. This CDR3 region has 16 residues. For the CDR3, the DNA is TGTGCCAGCTCACCCGGACAGGGGATGAGTGTTGTCGAGCAGTACTTC. Translating it yields CASSPGQGMSVVEQYF.

This clone was seen a single time. The J gene is TRBJ1-2, the V gene TRBV7-3, with D possibly being TRBD1 (5 bases). CDR3 length equals 13 residues. With 4 bases removed from V and 8 bases from J, the gap between germline ends came to 14 bases. Germline V lookup: CDR1 SGHTA, CDR2 FQGTGA. CDR3 nucleotides: TGTGCCAGCAGCTCCGCTACGGGGGACGGCTACACCTTC. It specifies CASSSATGDGYTF. The complete variable domain, with remaining parts taken from reference TRBV7-3 and TRBJ1-2, reads GAGVSQTPSNKVTEKGKYVELRCDPISGHTALYWYRQSLGQGPEFLIYFQGTGAADDSGLPNDRFFAVRPEGSVSTLKIQRTERGDSAVYLCASSSATGDGYTFGSGTRLTVV.

The sample holds one count of this clone. The gene calls are TRBV3-1 (or the pseudogene TRBV3-2) and TRBJ1-6; D possibly corresponds to TRBD1 (5 bases). V lost 1 base and J 5 bases, leaving 9 bases between the germline ends. This CDR3 comprises 15 residues. CDR1 LGHDT and CDR2 YNNKEL come from the germline V gene (reference sequence). CDR3 sequence (DNA): TGTGCCAGCAGCCAAGCAGGGTACCATAATTCACCCCTCCACTTT. This sequence encodes CASSQAGYHNSPLHF.

This rearrangement joins TRBV19 to TRBJ1-2; D remains unclear. CDR1 is LNHDA and CDR2 is SQIVND in the germline V gene (reference sequence). This CDR3 spans 13 amino acids. Trimming took off 6 bases at V and 3 bases at J, with 11 bases between the two ends. In nucleotides, the CDR3 is TGTGCCAGTAGGGGCCTAACAGACTATGGCTACACCTTC. Protein sequence: CASRGLTDYGYTF.

This sequence joins TRBV30 and TRBJ1-5; D ambiguous. Germline CDR1 is GTSNPN and CDR2 is SVGIG (reference sequence). This CDR3 has 13 residues. The V and J ends lost 2 bases and 6 bases respectively, with 11 bases between them. The CDR3 region is CAWSIGVSQPQHF. CDR3 bases: TGTGCCTGGAGTATCGGGGTGAGTCAGCCCCAGCATTTT.

J is TRBJ2-4 and V is TRBV2, with D possibly TRBD1 on 8 matching bases. The germline V and J ends were trimmed by 5 bases and 7 bases, with 18 bases remaining between them. The V gene's germline CDR1 is SNHLY and CDR2 FYNNEI. CDR3 size: 15 residues. This chain's CDR3 is CASSTDRGGRNIQYF. CDR3 DNA: TGTGCCAGCAGTACCGACAGGGGAGGGCGGAACATTCAGTACTTC.

V gene TRBV5-3 combines with J gene TRBJ2-6, with 9 nucleotides matching TRBD1. TRBV5-3 is reported as an ORF; its role is uncertain. The junction had 9 bases not matched to a gene; V was cut back by 1 base and J by 4 bases. The CDR3 is 18 residues long. The CDR3 DNA is TGTGCCAGAAGCTTGTGGGGACAGGGCTCATGCGGGGCCAACGTCCTGACTTTC. Amino acid sequence: CARSLWGQGSCGANVLTF.

The chain links TRBV19 to TRBJ2-7; possible D gene TRBD1, 6 bases. Trimming pared 8 bases from V and 1 base from J, leaving 18 bases between. Germline-derived CDR1 and CDR2 are LNHDA and SQIVND (reference sequence). The CDR3 consists of 15 residues. CDR3 region: CASSERHRASYEQYF. The CDR3 bases are TGTGCCAGTTCGGAACGGCACAGGGCGTCCTACGAGCAGTACTTC.

As concerns this clone: The junction shows a germline mismatch at one end, possibly a read error. The chain joins TRBV27 to TRBJ2-1; D perhaps matches TRBD1 (6 bases). The CDR3 is 13 amino acids. CDR1 and CDR2 (germline): MNHEY, SMNVEV (reference sequence). The CDR3, as DNA: TGTGCCAGCCGTTTTACAGGGTTCAATGAGCAGTTCTTC. This encodes CASRFTGFNEQFF.

This chain connects TRBV7-9 to TRBJ2-2; 10 bases line up with TRBD1. The length of the CDR3 is 16 residues. Germline V gene sequence: CDR1 SEHNR, CDR2 FQNEAQ (reference sequence). V shed 5 bases, J shed 4 bases, and the junction held 7 bases outside the gene matches. The CDR3 nucleotides read TGTGCCAGCAGCCTCCCCGGACAGGGGGTCACCGGGGAGCTGTTTTTT. This gives the protein CASSLPGQGVTGELFF.

The J gene is TRBJ2-7, the V gene TRBV5-1; TRBD1 aligns across 11 bases. The CDR3 consists of 14 residues. V lost 4 bases, J lost 6 bases, and 6 bases stayed unmatched. CDR1 and CDR2 (germline): SGHRS, YFSETQ. CDR3 sequence: CASSPGQGAGEQYF. The DNA for the CDR3 is TGCGCCAGCAGCCCTGGACAGGGGGCCGGCGAGCAGTACTTC.